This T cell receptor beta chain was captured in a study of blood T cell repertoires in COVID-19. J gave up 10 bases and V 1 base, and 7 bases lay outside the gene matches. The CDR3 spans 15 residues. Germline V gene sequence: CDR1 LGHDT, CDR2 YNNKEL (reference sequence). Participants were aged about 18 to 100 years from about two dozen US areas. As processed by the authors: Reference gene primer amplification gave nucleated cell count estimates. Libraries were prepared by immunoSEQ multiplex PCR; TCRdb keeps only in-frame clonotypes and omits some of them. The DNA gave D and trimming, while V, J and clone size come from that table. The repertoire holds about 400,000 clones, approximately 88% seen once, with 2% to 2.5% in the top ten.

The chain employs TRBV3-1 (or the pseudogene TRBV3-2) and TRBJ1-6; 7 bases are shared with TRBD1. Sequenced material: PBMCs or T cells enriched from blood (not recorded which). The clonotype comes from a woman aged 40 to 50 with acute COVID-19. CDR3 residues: CASSQVPDRNSPLHF. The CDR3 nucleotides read TGTGCCAGCAGCCAAGTACCGGACAGGAACTCACCCCTCCACTTT.